One sample yielded the 32 T cell receptor beta chains listed below, sequenced in a study of T-cell reconstitution after alpha-beta-depleted transplantation in children. Preparing the TCRbeta library involved the use of unique molecular identifiers. Each CDR3 protein is one row after TCRdb ran MiXCR on the PCR reads. Of about 580,000 distinct CDR3 sequences in the sample, 23% were seen once. Sample: PBMCs, mostly from graft donor cells, taken 360 days after TCRalphabeta/CD19-depleted stem cell transplant. Receptors were obtained from a boy younger than two who had a stem cell transplant for acute myeloid leukemia, so the T cells may come from the graft donor.

This clonotype was recorded at least ten times. The V call is TRBV23-1, the J call TRBJ2-7; D is possibly TRBD1 (5 bases). TRBV23-1 is an ORF, with its function uncertain. The CDR3 contains 14 residues. V lost 7 bases to trimming and J lost 0 bases, with 13 bases between them. The CDR3: CASTRAGYSYEQYF. CDR3 in DNA: TGCGCCAGCACCAGGGCCGGCTACTCCTACGAGCAGTACTTC.

This clonotype was observed many times. The V and J genes are TRBV20-1 and TRBJ1-4; 9 bases align to TRBD1. Germline lookup yields CDR1 DFQATT and CDR2 SNEGSKA (reference sequence). CDR3 length: 15 residues. Unmatched junction bases numbered 7, after V lost 0 bases and J lost 8 bases. CDR3: CSARDKGTGIEKLFF. For the CDR3, the DNA is TGCAGTGCTAGAGATAAGGGGACAGGGATCGAAAAACTGTTTTTT.

This clonotype was picked up a small number of times. The chain joins TRBV18 to TRBJ2-7; D may match TRBD1 or TRBD2 (6 bases each). Trimming shortened V by 3 bases and J by 3 bases, and 9 bases separated the two germline ends. The CDR3 extends over 13 amino acids. The V gene's germline CDR1 is KGHSH and CDR2 LQKENI. CDR3 sequence: CASSPGGLYEQYV. The CDR3 DNA reads as TGTGCCAGCTCACCGGGGGGCCTCTACGAGCAGTACGTC.

The chain couples TRBV20-1 to TRBJ2-3, with D unresolved. The CDR3 spans 13 residues. V shed 5 bases and J shed 9 bases, with 18 bases lying between them. Germline-derived CDR1 and CDR2 are DFQATT and SNEGSKA (reference sequence). CDR3 residues: CSAVRPFLTTQYF. The CDR3 bases are TGCAGTGCTGTTCGCCCTTTTCTCACGACGCAGTATTTT.

This clonotype was picked up many times. The V gene is TRBV12-3 or TRBV12-4, the J gene TRBJ1-1; 7 bases agree with TRBD1. The trim removed 2 bases at V and 8 bases at J, leaving 14 bases unmatched. This CDR3 is 16 amino acids long. The CDR3 coding sequence is TGTGCCAGCAGTTTATTTTCAGGGGGGAGTAGAGGGGAAGCTTTCTTT. Translation gives CASSLFSGGSRGEAFF.

The count of this clonotype is one. The gene calls are TRBV20-1 and TRBJ2-3, with no clear D. The V and J ends lost 5 bases and 2 bases respectively, with 11 bases between them. The CDR3 covers 13 residues. Germline V CDR1 and CDR2: DFQATT, SNEGSKA (reference sequence). The CDR3 spells CSALTLFTDTQYF. The DNA for the CDR3 is TGCAGTGCTTTGACCCTTTTCACAGATACGCAGTATTTT.

The chain combines TRBV20-1 with TRBJ2-3; the match to TRBD2 covers 8 bases. Per germline, CDR1 DFQATT and CDR2 SNEGSKA (reference sequence). V shed 2 bases and J 8 bases; nucleotides not matched to a gene: 12. The CDR3 spans 15 residues. Here the CDR3 DNA reads TGCAGTGCTAGACCAGCGGGGGCAGCCAGGGGTACGCAGTATTTT. Translating it yields CSARPAGAARGTQYF.

The rearrangement joins TRBV9 to TRBJ2-1; 7 bases agree with TRBD2. Unmatched junction bases numbered 5, after V lost 0 bases and J lost 5 bases. Germline CDR1 is SGDLS and CDR2 is YYNGEE. The CDR3 is 15 amino acids. CDR3: CASSVAASGHNEQFF. For the CDR3, the DNA is TGTGCCAGCAGCGTAGCGGCTAGCGGACACAATGAGCAGTTCTTC.

This chain joins TRBV6-5 and TRBJ2-2; 7 nucleotides agree with TRBD2. The CDR3 runs to 16 residues. J lost 0 bases, V lost 0 bases, and 1 base had no gene match. In germline, CDR1 is MNHEY, CDR2 SVGAGI. CDR3 DNA: TGTGCCAGCAGTTACTCGAGCGGGGCGAACACCGGGGAGCTGTTTTTT. Its translation is CASSYSSGANTGELFF.

This CDR3 is CASSQERVKVTDTQYF. CDR3 DNA: TGCGCCAGCAGCCAAGAAAGGGTGAAAGTCACAGATACGCAGTATTTT. The genes are TRBV4-3 and TRBJ2-3; D unresolved. CDR1 is LGHNA and CDR2 is YSLEER in the germline V gene. This CDR3 region has 16 residues. Between the trimmed V and J ends, which lost 0 bases and 2 bases, there was a span of 12 bases.

V is TRBV30 and J is TRBJ2-5, with D perhaps given as TRBD1 or TRBD2 (5 bases each). The CDR3 extends over 13 amino acids. CDR1 GTSNPN and CDR2 SVGIG come from the germline V gene (reference sequence). V lost 8 bases and J lost 5, with 18 bases in between. CDR3 sequence reads: CARGVDSMETQYF. As DNA, the CDR3 is TGTGCCCGAGGGGTTGACAGTATGGAGACCCAGTACTTC.

The V gene is TRBV4-3, the J gene TRBJ2-5; either TRBD1 or TRBD2 may supply D (6 bases each). Trimming took 0 bases from V and 2 from J, leaving 10 bases between them. Germline V gene data show CDR1 as LGHNA and CDR2 as YSLEER. The CDR3 runs to 15 residues. In nucleotides, the CDR3 is TGCGCCAGCAGCCAAGATGGGGGGCTTCAAGAGACCCAGTACTTC. Translated: CASSQDGGLQETQYF.

CDR3 sequence reads: CASSYRPDRYEQYV. As DNA, the CDR3 is TGCGCCAGCAGTTATCGACCAGACAGGTACGAGCAGTACGTC. The rearrangement links TRBV5-1 to TRBJ2-7, with D possibly matching TRBD1 (6 bases). Trimming took 5 bases from V and 4 from J, leaving 16 bases between them. In germline, CDR1 is SGHRS, CDR2 YFSETQ. The CDR3 sequence is 14 residues long.

This rearrangement joins TRBV7-8 to TRBJ1-1; the D gene is possibly TRBD1 (6 bases). This CDR3 is built from 15 residues. Trimming shortened V by 0 bases and J by 3 bases, and 11 bases separated the two germline ends. Germline V gene lookup returns CDR1 SGHVS and CDR2 FQNEAQ. CDR3 bases: TGTGCCAGCAGCTTAGCGGGGGGCAGGGACACTGAAGCTTTCTTT. The encoded protein is CASSLAGGRDTEAFF.

This clonotype was seen repeatedly, ten times or more. The CDR3 here is CSGGTSGGLFRFF. The CDR3 DNA reads TGCAGCGGCGGGACTAGCGGGGGGCTCTTTCGGTTCTTC. V gene TRBV29-1 combines with J gene TRBJ2-1; 15 nucleotides line up with TRBD2. The CDR3 is made up of 13 amino acids. Trimming cost V 7 bases and J 15 bases; bases outside gene matches: 10. Germline V gene sequence: CDR1 SQVTM, CDR2 ANQGSEA.

The V call is TRBV12-3 or TRBV12-4, the J call TRBJ2-1, with 15 bases matching TRBD2. The CDR3 sequence is 15 residues long. V lost 1 base and J lost 10; bases outside the gene matches: 2. This chain's CDR3 is CASSLEGLAGGEQFF. CDR3 nucleotides: TGTGCCAGCAGTTTAGAGGGACTAGCGGGGGGAGAGCAGTTCTTC.

As concerns this clonotype: Since a much larger clone is just one base distant, this may be a read error. The chain carries TRBV12-3 or TRBV12-4 and TRBJ2-3; D unresolved. This CDR3 is 14 amino acids long. The CDR3 here is CASSFALSTDTKYF. In DNA, the CDR3 is TGTGCCAGCAGTTTCGCTCTTAGCACAGATACGAAGTATTTT.

This clonotype was recorded at least ten times. The chain combines TRBV12-3 or TRBV12-4 with TRBJ2-1; D is undetermined. The CDR3 is 11 residues long. The ends were cut back, 6 bases at V and 7 bases at J, with 7 bases in the middle. CDR3 bases: TGTGCCAGCAGAGAGGTGAATGAGCAGTTCTTC. Residues: CASREVNEQFF.

The chain links TRBV7-2 to TRBJ2-7, with a tentative D call TRBD2 (6 bases). Germline-derived CDR1 and CDR2 are SGHTA and FQGNSA. The CDR3 contains 14 residues. V lost 0 bases, J lost 6 bases, and 12 bases lay in between. In DNA form, the CDR3 reads TGTGCCAGCAGCTTAGCGGGGGGAGGAATCGAGCAGTACTTC. It yields the protein CASSLAGGGIEQYF.

Ten or more counts support this clonotype. The chain joins TRBV6-5 to TRBJ2-7; D uncertain. Germline CDR1 MNHEY, CDR2 SVGAGI. Trimming took off 7 bases at V and 4 bases at J, with 17 bases between the two ends. The CDR3 runs 14 residues. The CDR3: CASTAANGLYEQYF. The DNA of the CDR3 is TGTGCCAGCACGGCCGCCAATGGTCTGTACGAGCAGTACTTC.

The chain joins TRBV12-3 or TRBV12-4 to TRBJ2-7; tentatively, D is TRBD2 (6 bases). The CDR3 totals 17 residues. V was shortened by 3 bases and J by 3 bases, with 21 bases between the two germline ends. CDR3 protein: CASSFSPRRGGRYEQYF. In nucleotides, the CDR3 is TGTGCCAGCAGTTTTTCCCCGAGGCGGGGAGGACGCTACGAGCAGTACTTC.

This clonotype came up a few times. CDR3 residues: CATSRDRVGEQFF. CDR3 DNA: TGTGCCACCAGCAGAGATCGGGTGGGTGAGCAGTTCTTC. This rearrangement joins TRBV15 to TRBJ2-1; D not resolved. V gave up 0 bases and J gave up 9 bases, with 9 bases separating them. Germline CDR1 LNHNV, CDR2 YYDKDF (reference sequence). The CDR3 has 13 residues.

V and J are TRBV6-5 and TRBJ2-7, with a tentative D call TRBD1 (6 bases). In germline, CDR1 is MNHEY, CDR2 SVGAGI. V dropped 3 bases and J dropped 3 bases, with 15 bases sitting between them. CDR3 length: 15 residues. The CDR3 here is CASSYLPGDNYEQYF. Written as DNA, the CDR3 is TGTGCCAGCAGTTATCTTCCAGGGGACAACTACGAGCAGTACTTC.

This clonotype appeared many times. The rearrangement uses TRBV15 and TRBJ2-2; TRBD2 matches 8 bases. The V gene end was trimmed by 2 bases and the J gene end by 2 bases; junction bases not matched to a gene: 13. CDR1 LNHNV and CDR2 YYDKDF come from the germline V gene (reference sequence). This CDR3 is built from 19 residues. The CDR3 region has the DNA TGTGCCACCAGCAGACCTCTGCAATTAGCGGGGCTCAACACCGGGGAGCTGTTTTTT. It is translated as CATSRPLQLAGLNTGELFF.

V is TRBV28 and J is TRBJ2-7, with a possible D match to TRBD1 (6 bases). V was pared by 5 bases and J by 3 bases, with 8 bases between. CDR3 size: 12 residues. Germline V gene data show CDR1 as MDHEN and CDR2 as SYDVKM. DNA of the CDR3: TGTGCCAGCAGTCAGGGGTACTACGAGCAGTACGTC. Encoded protein: CASSQGYYEQYV.

The CDR3 loop reads CSARDGKAGTGNEVLEKLFF. CDR3 nucleotides: TGCAGTGCTAGAGATGGGAAGGCCGGGACAGGGAACGAGGTATTGGAAAAACTGTTTTTT. The gene calls are TRBV20-1 and TRBJ1-4; TRBD1 matches at 9 bases. The germline gives CDR1 DFQATT, CDR2 SNEGSKA (reference sequence). The CDR3 has 20 residues. V shed 0 bases, J shed 8 bases, and the junction held 22 bases outside the gene matches.

There are many counts of this clonotype. J is TRBJ1-2 and V is TRBV20-1, with unresolved D. V was clipped by 5 bases and J by 0 bases, with 10 bases between them. The CDR3 sequence is 13 residues long. Per the germline V gene, CDR1 is DFQATT and CDR2 is SNEGSKA (reference sequence). The CDR3 loop is CSAYLLANYGYTF. CDR3 DNA: TGCAGTGCTTACCTCTTAGCTAACTATGGCTACACCTTC.

V is TRBV7-9 and J is TRBJ2-3, with a weak D call TRBD2 (5 bases). Trimming left V 6 bases short and J 1 base short, with 8 bases between. The CDR3 totals 13 residues. Germline CDR1 SEHNR, CDR2 FQNEAQ (reference sequence). The CDR3 DNA sequence: TGTGCCAGCAGGGGAGTCCGCACAGATACGCAGTATTTT. Its translation is CASRGVRTDTQYF.

This chain joins TRBV30 and TRBJ2-2, with 9 bases aligning to TRBD1. The CDR3 totals 16 residues. Looked up from germline, CDR1 is GTSNPN and CDR2 is SVGIG (reference sequence). Trimming took 3 bases from V and 6 from J; bases not matched to a gene: 11. The CDR3, as DNA: TGTGCCTGGAGGCGATCCGGGACAGGGAAGGCCGGGGAGCTGTTTTTT. Translating gives CAWRRSGTGKAGELFF.

The V gene is TRBV5-1, the J gene TRBJ2-5, with TRBD1 matching over 9 bases. This CDR3 comprises 15 residues. With 4 bases clipped from V and 4 bases from J, the junction kept 8 bases outside the gene matches. The germline CDR1 and CDR2 sequences are SGHRS and YFSETQ. CDR3 sequence: CASSKSGTGLETQYF. CDR3 bases: TGCGCCAGCAGCAAGTCCGGGACAGGGTTAGAGACCCAGTACTTC.

This clonotype came up a few times. The chain couples TRBV11-2 to TRBJ2-1; 7 nucleotides line up with TRBD2. With 0 bases clipped from V and 7 bases from J, the junction kept 6 bases outside the gene matches. The CDR3 spans 15 residues. The V gene's germline CDR1 is SGHAT and CDR2 FQNNGV. CDR3 residues: CASSLDRGDLNEQFF. The DNA of the CDR3 is TGTGCCAGCAGCTTAGATCGGGGGGACTTAAATGAGCAGTTCTTC.

Points on this clonotype: An end of the junction does not agree with germline; a read error may underlie this. J is TRBJ1-2 and V is TRBV20-1; D is unclear. The germline V gene encodes CDR1 DFQATT and CDR2 SNEGSKA (reference sequence). This CDR3 has 11 amino acids. The CDR3 coding sequence is TGCAGTGCTAGAGATCAAGGGCCGGCCTCTTTC. Protein sequence: CSARDQGPASF.